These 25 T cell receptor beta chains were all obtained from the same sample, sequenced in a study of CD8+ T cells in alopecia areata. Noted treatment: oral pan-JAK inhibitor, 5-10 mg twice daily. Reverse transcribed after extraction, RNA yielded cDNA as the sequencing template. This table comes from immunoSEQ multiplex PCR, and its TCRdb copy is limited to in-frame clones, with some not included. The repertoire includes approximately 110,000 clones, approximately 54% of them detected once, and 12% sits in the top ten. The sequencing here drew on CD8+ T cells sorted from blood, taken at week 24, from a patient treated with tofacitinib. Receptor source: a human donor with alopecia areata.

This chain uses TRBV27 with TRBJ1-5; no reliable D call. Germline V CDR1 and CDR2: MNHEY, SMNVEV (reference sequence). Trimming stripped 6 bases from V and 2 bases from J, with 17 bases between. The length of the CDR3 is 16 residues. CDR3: CASSPARGLGNQPQHF. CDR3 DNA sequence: TGTGCCAGCAGCCCCGCGAGAGGGTTGGGCAATCAGCCCCAGCATTTT.

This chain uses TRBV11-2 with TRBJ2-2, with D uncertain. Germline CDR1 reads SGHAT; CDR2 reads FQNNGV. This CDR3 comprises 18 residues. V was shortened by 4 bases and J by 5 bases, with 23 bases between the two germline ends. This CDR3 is CASSSAGSSVPTTGELFF. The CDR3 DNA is TGTGCCAGCAGCTCCGCCGGTAGCAGCGTACCCACGACCGGGGAGCTGTTTTTT.

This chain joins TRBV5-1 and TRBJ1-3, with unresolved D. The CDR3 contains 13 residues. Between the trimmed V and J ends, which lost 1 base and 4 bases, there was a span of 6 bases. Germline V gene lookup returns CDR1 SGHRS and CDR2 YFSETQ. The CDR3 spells CASSLTPGNTIYF. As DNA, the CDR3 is TGCGCCAGCAGCTTGACACCGGGAAACACCATATATTTT.

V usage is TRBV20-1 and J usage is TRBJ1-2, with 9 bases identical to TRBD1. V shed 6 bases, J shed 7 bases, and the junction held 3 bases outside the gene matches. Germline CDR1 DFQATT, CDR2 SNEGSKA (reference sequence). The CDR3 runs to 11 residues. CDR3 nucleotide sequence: TGCAGTGCAATGACAGGGGGTGGCTACACCTTC. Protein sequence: CSAMTGGGYTF.

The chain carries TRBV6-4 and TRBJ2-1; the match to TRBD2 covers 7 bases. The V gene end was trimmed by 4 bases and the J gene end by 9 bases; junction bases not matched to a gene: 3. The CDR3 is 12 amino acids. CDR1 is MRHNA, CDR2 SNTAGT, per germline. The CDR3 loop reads CASSGGEGEQFF. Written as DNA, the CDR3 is TGTGCCAGCAGTGGGGGGGAGGGTGAGCAGTTCTTC.

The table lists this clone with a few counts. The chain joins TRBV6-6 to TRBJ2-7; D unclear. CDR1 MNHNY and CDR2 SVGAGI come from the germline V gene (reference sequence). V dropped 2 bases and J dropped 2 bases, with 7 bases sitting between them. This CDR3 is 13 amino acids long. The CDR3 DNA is TGTGCCAGCAGTTACGGCGGACCCTACGAGCAGTACTTC. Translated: CASSYGGPYEQYF.

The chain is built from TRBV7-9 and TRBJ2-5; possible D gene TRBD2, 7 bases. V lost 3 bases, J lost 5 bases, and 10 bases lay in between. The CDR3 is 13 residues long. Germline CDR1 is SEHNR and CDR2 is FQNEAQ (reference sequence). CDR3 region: CASSFGGRETQYF. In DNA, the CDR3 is TGTGCCAGCAGCTTCGGGGGGCGGGAGACCCAGTACTTC.

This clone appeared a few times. The CDR3: CASSLAEDSNQPQHF. The DNA for the CDR3 is TGTGCCAGCAGCTTGGCCGAGGATAGCAATCAGCCCCAGCATTTT. This sequence joins TRBV5-4 and TRBJ1-5; D is uncertain. This CDR3 is built from 15 residues. V gave up 0 bases and J gave up 0 bases, with 7 bases separating them. In germline, CDR1 is SGHNT, CDR2 YYREEE (reference sequence).

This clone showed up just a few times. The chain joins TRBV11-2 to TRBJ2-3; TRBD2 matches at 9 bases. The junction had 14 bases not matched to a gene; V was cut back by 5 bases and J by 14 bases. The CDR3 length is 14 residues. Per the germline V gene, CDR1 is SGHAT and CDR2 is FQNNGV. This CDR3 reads CASSHPSGDLLWYF. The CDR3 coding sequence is TGTGCCAGCAGCCACCCTAGCGGGGACCTTTTATGGTATTTT.

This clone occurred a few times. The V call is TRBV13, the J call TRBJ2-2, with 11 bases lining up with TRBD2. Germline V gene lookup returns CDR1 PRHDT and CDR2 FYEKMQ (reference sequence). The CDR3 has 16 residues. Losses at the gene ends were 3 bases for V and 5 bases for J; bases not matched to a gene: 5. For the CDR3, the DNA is TGTGCCAGCAGCTTCCGACTAGCGGGGATGACCGGGGAGCTGTTTTTT. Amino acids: CASSFRLAGMTGELFF.

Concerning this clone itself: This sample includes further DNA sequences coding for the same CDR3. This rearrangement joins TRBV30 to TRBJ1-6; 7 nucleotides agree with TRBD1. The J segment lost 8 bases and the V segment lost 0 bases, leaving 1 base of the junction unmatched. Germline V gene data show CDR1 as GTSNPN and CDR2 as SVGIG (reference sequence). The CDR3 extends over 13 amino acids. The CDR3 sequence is CAWSVQGDSPLHF. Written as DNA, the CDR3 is TGTGCCTGGAGTGTTCAGGGGGATTCACCCCTCCACTTT.

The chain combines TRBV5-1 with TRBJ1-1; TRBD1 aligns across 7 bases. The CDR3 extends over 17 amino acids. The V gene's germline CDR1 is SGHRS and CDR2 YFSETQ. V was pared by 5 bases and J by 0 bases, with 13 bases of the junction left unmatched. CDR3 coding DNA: TGCGCCAGCAGTTTTTCCTCAGGGGGAGGAATGAACACTGAAGCTTTCTTT. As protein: CASSFSSGGGMNTEAFF. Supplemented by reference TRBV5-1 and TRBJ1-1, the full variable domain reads KAGVTQTPRYLIKTRGQQVTLSCSPISGHRSVSWYQQTPGQGLQFLFEYFSETQRNKGNFPGRFSGRQFSNSRSEMNVSTLELGDSALYLCASSFSSGGGMNTEAFFGQGTRLTVV.

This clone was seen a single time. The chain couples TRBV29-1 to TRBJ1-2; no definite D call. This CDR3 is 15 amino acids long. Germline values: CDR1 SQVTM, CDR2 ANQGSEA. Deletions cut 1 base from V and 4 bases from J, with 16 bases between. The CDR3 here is CSVEVISPSRYGYTF. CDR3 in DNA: TGCAGCGTTGAAGTAATTAGTCCGAGTCGCTATGGCTACACCTTC.

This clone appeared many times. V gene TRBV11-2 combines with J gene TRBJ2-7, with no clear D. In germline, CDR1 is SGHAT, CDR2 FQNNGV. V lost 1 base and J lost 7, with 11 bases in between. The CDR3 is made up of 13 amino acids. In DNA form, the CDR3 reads TGTGCCAGCAGCTTAGCGAAGCTGACGGAGCAGTACTTC. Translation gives CASSLAKLTEQYF.

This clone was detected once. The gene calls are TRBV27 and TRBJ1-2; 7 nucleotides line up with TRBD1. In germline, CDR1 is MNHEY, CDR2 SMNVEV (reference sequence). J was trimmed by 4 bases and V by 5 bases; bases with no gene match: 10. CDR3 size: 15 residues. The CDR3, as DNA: TGTGCCAGCAGTCCTCAGACAGGGTCGAGCTATGGCTACACCTTC. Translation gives CASSPQTGSSYGYTF.

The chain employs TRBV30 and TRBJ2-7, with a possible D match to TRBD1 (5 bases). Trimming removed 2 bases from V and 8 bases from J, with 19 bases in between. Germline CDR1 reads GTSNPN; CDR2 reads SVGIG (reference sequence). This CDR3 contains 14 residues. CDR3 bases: TGTGCCTGGAGTCCCGACAGCGACTGGGTGCAGCAGTACTTC. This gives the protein CAWSPDSDWVQQYF.

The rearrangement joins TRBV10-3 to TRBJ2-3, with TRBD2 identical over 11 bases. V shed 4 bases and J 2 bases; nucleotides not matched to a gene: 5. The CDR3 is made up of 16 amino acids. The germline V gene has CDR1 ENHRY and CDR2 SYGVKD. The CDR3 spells CAISVSSGGNTDTQYF. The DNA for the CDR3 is TGTGCCATCAGTGTGTCTAGCGGGGGGAACACAGATACGCAGTATTTT.

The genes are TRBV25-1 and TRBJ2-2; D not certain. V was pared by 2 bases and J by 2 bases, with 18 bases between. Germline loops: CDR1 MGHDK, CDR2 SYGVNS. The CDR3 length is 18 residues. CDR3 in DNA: TGTGCCAGCAGTGAACTGATATTGGGCAGGATCAACACCGGGGAGCTGTTTTTT. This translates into CASSELILGRINTGELFF. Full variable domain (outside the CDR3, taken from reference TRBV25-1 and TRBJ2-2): EADIYQTPRYLVIGTGKKITLECSQTMGHDKMYWYQQDPGMELHLIHYSYGVNSTEKGDLSSESTVSRIRTEHFPLTLESARPSHTSQYLCASSELILGRINTGELFFGEGSRLTVL.

CDR3 protein: CAVAGAGATTNEKLFF. DNA for the CDR3: TGTGCTGTAGCAGGGGCGGGGGCGACAACTAATGAAAAACTGTTTTTT. The rearrangement links TRBV2 to TRBJ1-4; the D gene is possibly TRBD1 (6 bases). The germline gives CDR1 SNHLY, CDR2 FYNNEI. The CDR3 contains 16 residues.

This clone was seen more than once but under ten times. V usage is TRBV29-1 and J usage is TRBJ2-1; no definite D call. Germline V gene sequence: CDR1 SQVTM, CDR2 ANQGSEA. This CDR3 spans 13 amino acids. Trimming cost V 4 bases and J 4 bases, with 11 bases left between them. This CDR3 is CSVVPEQYNEQFF. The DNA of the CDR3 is TGCAGCGTTGTACCAGAACAATACAATGAGCAGTTCTTC.

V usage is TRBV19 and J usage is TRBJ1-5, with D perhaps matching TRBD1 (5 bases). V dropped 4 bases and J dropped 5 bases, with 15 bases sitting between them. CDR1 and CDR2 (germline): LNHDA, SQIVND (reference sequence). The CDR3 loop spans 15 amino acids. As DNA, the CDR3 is TGTGCCAGTAGTACCAACCACGGGGGACATCAGCCCCAGCATTTT. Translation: CASSTNHGGHQPQHF.

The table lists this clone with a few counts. The CDR3: CASSLDGRTDTQYF. The CDR3 nucleotides are TGCGCCAGCAGCTTGGACGGCCGCACAGATACGCAGTATTTT. This chain connects TRBV5-1 to TRBJ2-3; no clear D gene. In germline, CDR1 is SGHRS, CDR2 YFSETQ. Trimming took off 0 bases at V and 1 base at J, with 6 bases between the two ends. This CDR3 region has 14 residues.

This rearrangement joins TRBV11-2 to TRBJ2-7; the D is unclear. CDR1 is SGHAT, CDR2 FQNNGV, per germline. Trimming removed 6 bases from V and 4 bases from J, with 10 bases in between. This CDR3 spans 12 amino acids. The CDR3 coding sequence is TGTGCCAGCAGTTTCCCATTGTACGAGCAGTACTTC. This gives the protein CASSFPLYEQYF.

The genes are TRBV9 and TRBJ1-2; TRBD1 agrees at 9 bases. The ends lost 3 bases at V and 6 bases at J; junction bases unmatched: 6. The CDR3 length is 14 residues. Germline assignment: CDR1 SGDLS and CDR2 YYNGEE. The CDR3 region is CASSDWTGENGYTF. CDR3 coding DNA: TGTGCCAGCAGCGACTGGACAGGGGAAAATGGCTACACCTTC.

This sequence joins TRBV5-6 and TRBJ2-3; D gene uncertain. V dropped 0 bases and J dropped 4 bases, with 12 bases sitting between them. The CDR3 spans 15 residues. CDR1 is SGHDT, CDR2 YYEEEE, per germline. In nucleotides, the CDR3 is TGTGCCAGCAGCTTGGGACCAGGCGGAGCAGATACGCAGTATTTT. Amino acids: CASSLGPGGADTQYF.